Each of the 17 T cell receptor beta chains below was sequenced from the same sample in a study of blood T cells in healthy people across ages. Using a J-beta primer mix together with a sample-barcoded 5' primer, a second PCR was run for about 7 to 12 cycles. MiXCR was run by TCRdb on the 5' RACE reads, yielding one entry per CDR3 protein. The data show about 640,000 distinct CDR3 sequences, approximately 30% seen once. Sequenced sample: blood. All receptors derive from a woman older than 75 in good health.

This clonotype was detected many times. This chain connects TRBV6-6 to TRBJ1-4, with a weak D call TRBD1 (6 bases). The germline V gene encodes CDR1 MNHNY and CDR2 SVGAGI (reference sequence). Deletions cut 7 bases from V and 7 bases from J, with 13 bases between. CDR3 length: 13 residues. The chain's CDR3 is CASKPGASEKLFF. DNA of the CDR3: TGTGCCAGCAAACCGGGGGCGAGTGAAAAACTGTTTTTT.

In its sample, this clonotype was seen a few times. This chain joins TRBV21-1 and TRBJ1-1; TRBD1 is the table's D call, not checked against the DNA. TRBV21-1 corresponds to a pseudogene. The CDR3 has 16 amino acids. The CDR3 region is CASSKEADRGHTEAFF. CDR3 DNA sequence: TGTGCCAGCAGCAAAGAAGCTGACAGAGGACACACTGAAGCTTTCTTT.

This clonotype showed up many times. This chain links TRBV7-9 with TRBJ1-2; tentative D call: TRBD1 (6 bases). Per the germline V gene, CDR1 is SEHNR and CDR2 is FQNEAQ (reference sequence). This CDR3 is 12 amino acids long. With 4 bases removed from V and 8 bases from J, the gap between germline ends came to 11 bases. The DNA of the CDR3 is TGTGCCAGCAGCTCTGACAGGCCCGGCTACACCTTC. This sequence encodes CASSSDRPGYTF.

The CDR3 spells CASSPTSGSSYEQYF. The CDR3 DNA reads as TGTGCCAGCAGTCCCACTAGCGGTAGCTCCTACGAGCAGTACTTC. The chain couples TRBV2 to TRBJ2-7; 8 positions match TRBD2. The CDR3 loop spans 15 amino acids. With V trimmed by 5 bases and J by 0 bases, 6 bases remained unmatched. Germline V gene sequence: CDR1 SNHLY, CDR2 FYNNEI.

Many counts were recorded for this clonotype. V is TRBV28 and J is TRBJ2-1; TRBD1 aligns across 7 bases. V trimming: 4 bases; J trimming: 4 bases; junction bases outside the gene matches: 10. In germline, CDR1 is MDHEN, CDR2 SYDVKM. The CDR3 is 16 residues long. CDR3 sequence reads: CASSSAGDSLYNEQFF. The CDR3 coding sequence is TGTGCCAGCAGTTCCGCCGGGGACAGTCTTTACAATGAGCAGTTCTTC.

The chain links TRBV14 to TRBJ2-5; D could derive from TRBD1 or TRBD2 (5 bases each). The CDR3 length is 16 residues. Germline V gene lookup returns CDR1 SGHDN and CDR2 FVKESK. V was clipped by 5 bases and J by 0 bases, with 16 bases between them. CDR3 sequence: CASSRGPQGYQETQYF. The DNA for the CDR3 is TGTGCCAGCAGCAGGGGACCCCAGGGCTACCAAGAGACCCAGTACTTC. The complete variable domain, with remaining parts taken from reference TRBV14 and TRBJ2-5, reads EAGVTQFPSHSVIEKGQTVTLRCDPISGHDNLYWYRRVMGKEIKFLLHFVKESKQDESGMPNNRFLAERTGGTYSTLKVQPAELEDSGVYFCASSRGPQGYQETQYFGPGTRLLVL.

Worth noting for this clonotype: This may come from a read error, since a much larger clone is one base off. The chain employs TRBV12-3 or TRBV12-4 and TRBJ2-1; D possibly corresponds to TRBD2 (6 bases). The CDR3 consists of 20 residues. In DNA form, the CDR3 reads TGTGCCAGCAGTTTAGGAGTGGGTGTCGCGGGATCGTACTCCTACGATGAGCAGTTCTTC. This gives the protein CASSLGVGVAGSYSYDEQFF.

The table lists this clonotype with many counts. The rearrangement uses TRBV20-1 and TRBJ2-1; tentatively, D is TRBD1 (6 bases). Trimming pared 1 base from V and 6 bases from J, leaving 10 bases between. CDR3 size: 13 residues. Germline CDR1 DFQATT, CDR2 SNEGSKA (reference sequence). The CDR3 DNA is TGCAGTGCTAGAGGGGGGCTTGGCAATGAGCAGTTCTTC. This codes for CSARGGLGNEQFF.

This clonotype has just a few counts. This chain connects TRBV9 to TRBJ1-1, with 8 bases matching TRBD1. This CDR3 has 13 residues. Trimming removed 9 bases from V and 4 bases from J; junction bases left unmatched: 8. Germline CDR1 is SGDLS and CDR2 is YYNGEE. The CDR3 DNA is TGTGCCACCGGACAGGGAGTAGGCACTGAAGCTTTCTTT. It codes for CATGQGVGTEAFF.

This clonotype was seen at least ten times. A clone one base away is much larger, so this may be a read error. The gene calls are TRBV15 and TRBJ2-7, with D possibly TRBD2 on 5 matching bases. V lost 1 base and J lost 7, with 11 bases in between. This CDR3 is built from 13 residues. The germline gives CDR1 LNHNV, CDR2 YYDKDF (reference sequence). CDR3 bases: TGTGCCACCAGCAGAGTGGCGGAGGATGAGCAGTACTTC. Translation gives CATSRVAEDEQYF.

This sequence joins TRBV10-3 and TRBJ2-1; D could derive from TRBD1 or TRBD2 (8 bases each). The CDR3 spans 19 residues. Trimming pared 3 bases from V and 7 bases from J, leaving 28 bases between. Germline V CDR1 and CDR2: ENHRY, SYGVKD. Here the CDR3 reads CAISDSRTGRREVVNEQFF. CDR3 nucleotides: TGTGCCATCAGTGATTCCCGGACAGGGAGGCGGGAGGTCGTGAATGAGCAGTTCTTC.

The chain employs TRBV6-5 and TRBJ1-2, with TRBD1 matching over 7 bases. The CDR3 contains 15 residues. The V and J ends lost 0 bases and 8 bases, in that order; junction bases with no gene match: 9. CDR1 is MNHEY and CDR2 is SVGAGI in the germline V gene. The CDR3 DNA sequence: TGTGCCAGCAGTTACTCAGGGACAGCCTTCCTCGGCTACACCTTC. It specifies CASSYSGTAFLGYTF.

The CDR3, as DNA: TGTGCCAGCAGTCCCGGGCGGGATCACGAGCAGTACTTC. It codes for CASSPGRDHEQYF. The V gene is TRBV12-3 or TRBV12-4, the J gene TRBJ2-4, with D maybe TRBD2 (6 bases). The DNA end lines up better with TRBJ2-7; the J call may be wrong. The CDR3 totals 13 residues.

This clonotype was counted at least ten times. The rearrangement links TRBV20-1 to TRBJ2-3; D may be TRBD2 (5 bases). The V gene lost 0 bases and the J gene lost 3 bases, with 10 bases spanning the gap. The CDR3 is made up of 14 amino acids. Germline lookup yields CDR1 DFQATT and CDR2 SNEGSKA (reference sequence). CDR3 sequence (DNA): TGCAGTGCTAGAGAGGCTAGAGGGACAGATACGCAGTATTTT. Protein sequence: CSAREARGTDTQYF.

V is TRBV7-2 and J is TRBJ2-7; D gene uncertain. Germline CDR1 reads SGHTA; CDR2 reads FQGNSA. Trimming cost V 3 bases and J 1 base, with 10 bases left between them. The CDR3 is 14 amino acids. CDR3 in amino acids: CTSSFDNLSYEQYF. The CDR3 DNA sequence: TGTACCAGCAGCTTTGACAACTTATCCTACGAGCAGTACTTC.

This clonotype came up many times. V is TRBV3-1 and J is TRBJ1-6, with 8 bases aligning to TRBD1. Per germline, CDR1 LGHDT and CDR2 YNNKEL (reference sequence). V gave up 6 bases and J gave up 7 bases; unmatched junction bases: 5. This CDR3 has 14 residues. The DNA of the CDR3 is TGTGCCAGCAGTCCCAGGACAGGGAATTCACCCCTCCACTTT. It is translated as CASSPRTGNSPLHF.

This clonotype occurred many times. The chain is built from TRBV20-1 and TRBJ1-1; TRBD1 agrees at 8 bases. This CDR3 has 13 residues. Germline trimming cut 3 bases from V and 11 bases from J; bases unmatched to any gene: 11. Germline-derived CDR1 and CDR2 are DFQATT and SNEGSKA (reference sequence). CDR3 bases: TGCAGTGCTAGTCCAGGGGGCGTACAAGTTGCTTTCTTT. Translating gives CSASPGGVQVAFF.